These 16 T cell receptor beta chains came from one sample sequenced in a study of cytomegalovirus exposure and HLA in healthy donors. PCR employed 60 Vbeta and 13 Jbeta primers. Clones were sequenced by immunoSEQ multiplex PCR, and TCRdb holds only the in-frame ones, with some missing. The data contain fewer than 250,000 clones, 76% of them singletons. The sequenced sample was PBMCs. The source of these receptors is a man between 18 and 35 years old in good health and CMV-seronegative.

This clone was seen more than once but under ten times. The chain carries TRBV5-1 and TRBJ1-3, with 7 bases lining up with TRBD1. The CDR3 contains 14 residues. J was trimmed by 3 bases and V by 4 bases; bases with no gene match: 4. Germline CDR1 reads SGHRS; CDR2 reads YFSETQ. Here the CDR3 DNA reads TGCGCCAGCAGCCCTCGGACAGGTGGAAACACCATATATTTT. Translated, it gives CASSPRTGGNTIYF.

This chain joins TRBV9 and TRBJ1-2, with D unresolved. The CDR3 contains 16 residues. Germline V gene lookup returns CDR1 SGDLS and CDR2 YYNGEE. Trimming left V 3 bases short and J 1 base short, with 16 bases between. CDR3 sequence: CASSAAWADYNYGYTF. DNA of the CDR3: TGTGCCAGCAGCGCCGCGTGGGCTGACTATAACTATGGCTACACCTTC.

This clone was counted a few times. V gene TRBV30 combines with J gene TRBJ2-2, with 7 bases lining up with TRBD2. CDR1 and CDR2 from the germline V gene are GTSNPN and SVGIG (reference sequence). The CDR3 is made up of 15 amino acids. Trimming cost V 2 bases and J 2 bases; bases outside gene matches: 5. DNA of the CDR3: TGTGCCTGGAGTCTCACGGGGGGAAACACCGGGGAGCTGTTTTTT. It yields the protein CAWSLTGGNTGELFF. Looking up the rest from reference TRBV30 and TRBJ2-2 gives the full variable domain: SQTIHQWPATLVQPVGSPLSLECTVEGTSNPNLYWYRQAAGRGLQLLFYSVGIGQISSEVPQNLSASRPQDRQFILSSKKLLLSDSGFYLCAWSLTGGNTGELFFGEGSRLTVL.

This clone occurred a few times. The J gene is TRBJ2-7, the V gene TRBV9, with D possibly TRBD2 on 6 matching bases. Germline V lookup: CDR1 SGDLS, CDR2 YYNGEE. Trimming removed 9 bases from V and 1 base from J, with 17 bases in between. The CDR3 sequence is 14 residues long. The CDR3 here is CATPRSGLSYEQYF. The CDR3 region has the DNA TGTGCCACCCCTCGGAGCGGGTTATCCTACGAGCAGTACTTC. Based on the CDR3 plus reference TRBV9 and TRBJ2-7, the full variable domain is DSGVTQTPKHLITATGQRVTLRCSPRSGDLSVYWYQQSLDQGLQFLIQYYNGEERAKGNILERFSAQQFPDLHSELNLSSLELGDSALYFCATPRSGLSYEQYFGPGTRLTVT.

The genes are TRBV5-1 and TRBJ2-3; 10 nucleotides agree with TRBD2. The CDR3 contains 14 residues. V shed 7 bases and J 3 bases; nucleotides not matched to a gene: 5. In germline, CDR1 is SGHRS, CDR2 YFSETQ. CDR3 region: CASRLAGATDTQYF. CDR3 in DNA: TGCGCCAGCCGGCTAGCGGGAGCTACAGATACGCAGTATTTT.

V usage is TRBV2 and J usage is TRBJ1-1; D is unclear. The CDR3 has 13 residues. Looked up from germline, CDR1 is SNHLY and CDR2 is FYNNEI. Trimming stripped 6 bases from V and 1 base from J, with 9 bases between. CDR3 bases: TGTGCCAGCAGCCCTTGGCAGAACACTGAAGCTTTCTTT. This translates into CASSPWQNTEAFF.

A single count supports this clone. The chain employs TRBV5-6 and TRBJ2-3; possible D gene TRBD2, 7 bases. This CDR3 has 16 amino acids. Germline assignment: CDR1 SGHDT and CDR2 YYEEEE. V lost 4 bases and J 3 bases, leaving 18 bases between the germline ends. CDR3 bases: TGTGCCAGCAGCCGGGGGCCGGCTAGCGGAACAGATACGCAGTATTTT. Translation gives CASSRGPASGTDTQYF.

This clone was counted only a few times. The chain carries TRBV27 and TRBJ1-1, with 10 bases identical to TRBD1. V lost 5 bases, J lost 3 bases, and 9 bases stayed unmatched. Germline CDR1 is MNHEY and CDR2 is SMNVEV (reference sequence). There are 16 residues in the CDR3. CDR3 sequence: CASSPPWDRGHTEAFF. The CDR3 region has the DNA TGTGCCAGCAGTCCCCCGTGGGACAGGGGTCACACTGAAGCTTTCTTT.

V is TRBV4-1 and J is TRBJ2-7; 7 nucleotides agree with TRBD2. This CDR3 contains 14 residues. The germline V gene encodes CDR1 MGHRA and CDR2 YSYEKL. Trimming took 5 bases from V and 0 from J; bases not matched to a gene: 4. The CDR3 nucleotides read TGCGCCAGCAGCGTCGCGGGGGACTCCTACGAGCAGTACTTC. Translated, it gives CASSVAGDSYEQYF.

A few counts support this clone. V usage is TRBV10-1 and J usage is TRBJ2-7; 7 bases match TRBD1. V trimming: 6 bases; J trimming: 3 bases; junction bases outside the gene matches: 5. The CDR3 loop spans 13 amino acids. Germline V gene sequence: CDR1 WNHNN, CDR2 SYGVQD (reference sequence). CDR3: CASRQGPYYEQYF. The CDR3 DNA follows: TGCGCCAGCAGACAGGGGCCTTACTACGAGCAGTACTTC.

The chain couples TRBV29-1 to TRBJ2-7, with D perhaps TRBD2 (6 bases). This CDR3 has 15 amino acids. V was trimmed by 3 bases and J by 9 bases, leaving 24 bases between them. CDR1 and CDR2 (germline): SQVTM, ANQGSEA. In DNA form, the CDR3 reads TGCAGCGTTGACGCTTTGGGGCAGGAGGGTTCTGGGCAGTACTTC. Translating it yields CSVDALGQEGSGQYF.

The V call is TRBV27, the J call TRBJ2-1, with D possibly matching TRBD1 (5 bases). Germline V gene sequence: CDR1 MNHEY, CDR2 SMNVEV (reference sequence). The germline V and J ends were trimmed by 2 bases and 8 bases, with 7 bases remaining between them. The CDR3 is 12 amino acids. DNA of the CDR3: TGTGCCAGCAGTTTAGACAGATATGAGCAGTTCTTC. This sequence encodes CASSLDRYEQFF.

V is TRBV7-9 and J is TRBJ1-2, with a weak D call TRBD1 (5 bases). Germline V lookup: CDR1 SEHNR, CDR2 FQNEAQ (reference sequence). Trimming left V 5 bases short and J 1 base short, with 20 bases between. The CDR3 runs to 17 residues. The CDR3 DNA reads TGTGCCAGCAGCCCCGGAGGGGCCTCGGACTTTAACTATGGCTACACCTTC. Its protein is CASSPGGASDFNYGYTF.

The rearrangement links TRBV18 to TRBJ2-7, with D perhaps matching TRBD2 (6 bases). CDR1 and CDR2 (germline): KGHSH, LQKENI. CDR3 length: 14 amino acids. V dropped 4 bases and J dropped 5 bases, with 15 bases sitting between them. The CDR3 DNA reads TGTGCCAGCTCACAGGGCGGGAAGAGAGACGAGCAGTACTTC. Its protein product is CASSQGGKRDEQYF.

CDR3 sequence: CASSQHNQPQHF. The CDR3 nucleotides read TGTGCCAGCAGCCAACACAATCAGCCCCAGCATTTT. The genes are TRBV6-5 and TRBJ1-5, with D hard to call. V lost 6 bases to trimming and J lost 3 bases, with 6 bases between them. This CDR3 spans 12 amino acids. The germline gives CDR1 MNHEY, CDR2 SVGAGI.

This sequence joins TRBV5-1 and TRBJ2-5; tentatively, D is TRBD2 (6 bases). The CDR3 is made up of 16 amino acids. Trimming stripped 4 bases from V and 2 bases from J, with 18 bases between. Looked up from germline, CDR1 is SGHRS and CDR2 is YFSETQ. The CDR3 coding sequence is TGCGCCAGCAGCCTTAACCTTGGGACTGTACAAGAGACCCAGTACTTC. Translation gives CASSLNLGTVQETQYF.